A selection of T cell receptor beta chains follows, all from one sample in a study of T cell clonotyping in hematopoietic cell transplantation. Profiled with immunoSEQ multiplex PCR; TCRdb holds only in-frame clones, not every one. The sample lists 13,000 to 15,000 clones, roughly 60% occurring once. The specimen sequenced was PBMCs. These receptors were taken from a human donor who either received an allogeneic hematopoietic cell transplant for a myeloid malignancy or was a related donor (not recorded which). Some clones in this sample may be carry-over from other donors' samples. Each CDR3 is given with its conserved first and last residue. A D gene is named only where the DNA matches it firmly. A row's size may be missing; if present it is once, few, many or a size class.

V gene	D gene	clone size	J gene	CDR3 protein
TRBV6-5	NA	few	TRBJ2-7	CASSYSLDASYEQYF
TRBV25-1	NA	NA	TRBJ1-1	CASRLREGTEAFF
TRBV19	NA	NA	TRBJ1-3	CASSMERSSGNTIYF
TRBV5-1	NA	NA	TRBJ1-1	CASSLDYRIATEAFF
TRBV30	NA	NA	TRBJ2-2	CAWSVRWDHTGELFF
TRBV9	NA	NA	TRBJ2-7	CASSGEGGGAGYEQYF
TRBV28	NA	NA	TRBJ1-2	CASTFSPGATNYGYTF
TRBV7-2	NA	once	TRBJ2-1	CASSPKGVSYNEQFF
TRBV6-5	TRBD1	NA	TRBJ1-2	CASSIFSDREEGYTF
TRBV30	NA	NA	TRBJ1-5	CAWRAGLDSQPQHF
TRBV6-6	NA	NA	TRBJ2-7	CASRNGNRPEQYF
TRBV15	NA	few	TRBJ1-1	CATGVTEAFF
TRBV6-4	NA	few	TRBJ2-5	CASSPDSRQTQYF
TRBV7-8	TRBD1	once	TRBJ1-5	CASSPTAQGRPQHF
TRBV5-6	NA	NA	TRBJ2-1	CASSRAGGGEQFF
TRBV9	TRBD1	NA	TRBJ1-2	CASSDDRENYGYTF
TRBV5-1	NA	NA	TRBJ1-2	CASSLGDWPMAAVGGYTF
TRBV19	NA	few	TRBJ1-1	CASKIGPGGRAFF
TRBV6-6	TRBD2	NA	TRBJ2-3	CASNWRGASTDTQYF
TRBV20-1	NA	NA	TRBJ2-5	CSALQETQYF
TRBV10-3	NA	few	TRBJ2-3	CATTDRRTDTQYF
TRBV14	NA	once	TRBJ2-7	CASSQWDNSYEQYF
TRBV6-5	TRBD1	NA	TRBJ1-2	CASSYGDRAEGYTF
TRBV7-9	TRBD1	NA	TRBJ2-7	CASSPLLNPTGNEQYF
TRBV25-1	NA	NA	TRBJ1-1	CASIEAGQTLGTEAFF
TRBV5-1	NA	few	TRBJ1-1	CASSQQGLNTEAFF
TRBV28	NA	NA	TRBJ2-7	CASRSNGESSYEQYF
TRBV29-1	NA	NA	TRBJ1-2	CSVEPPQERVGYTF
TRBV19	NA	NA	TRBJ2-7	CASSPSNGGEQYF
TRBV20-1	NA	NA	TRBJ1-2	CSANYGYTF
TRBV10-3	NA	NA	TRBJ2-3	CAISESPGSTDTQYF
TRBV9	NA	few	TRBJ2-1	CASSVQGNTYNEQFF
TRBV28	TRBD2	NA	TRBJ2-7	CASSFGEGLREQYF
TRBV7-3	TRBD1	NA	TRBJ1-2	CASSLNPGQGINGYTF
TRBV27	NA	NA	TRBJ1-2	CASSLLGRTSYGYTF
TRBV7-2	NA	few	TRBJ1-1	CASSLSVGANTEAFF
TRBV30	NA	NA	TRBJ1-1	CAWSLGGSTEAFF
TRBV6-5	NA	few	TRBJ1-2	CASKPDTNYGYTF
TRBV5-6	NA	few	TRBJ2-7	CASSSGHYYEQYF
TRBV30	NA	few	TRBJ2-7	CAWSTTGFSYEQYF
TRBV6-1	NA	NA	TRBJ1-1	CASSYKGDNTEAFF
TRBV6-1	TRBD1	NA	TRBJ2-2	CASSGIRTGPTGELFF